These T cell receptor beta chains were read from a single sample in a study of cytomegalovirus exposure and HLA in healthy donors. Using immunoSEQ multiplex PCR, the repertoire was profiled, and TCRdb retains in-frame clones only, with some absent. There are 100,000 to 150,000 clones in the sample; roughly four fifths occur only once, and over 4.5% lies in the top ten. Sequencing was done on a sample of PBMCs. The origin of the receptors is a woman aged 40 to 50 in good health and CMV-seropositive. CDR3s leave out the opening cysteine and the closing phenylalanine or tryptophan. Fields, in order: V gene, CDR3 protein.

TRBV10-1 ASSEGTVLNTQY
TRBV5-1 ASSLENGDYEQY
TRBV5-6 ASSSYAQGLIIGQPQH
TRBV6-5 ASARDRFGELF
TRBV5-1 ASSWWGPGADTEAF
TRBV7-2 ASSFRSTGGNEKLF
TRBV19 ASAQGGEETQY
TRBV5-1 ASSPGLTNLNEKLF
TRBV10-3 AISLYLAGVNEQF
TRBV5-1 ASSDGGGSAEQF
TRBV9 ASSPGTTPNSPLH
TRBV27 ASSTLAGSYEQY
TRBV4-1 ASSQEDRSGTSEQY
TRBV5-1 ASSPRTVQETQY
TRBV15 ATSGLTNYGYT
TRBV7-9 ASSFGGHYEQY
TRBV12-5 ASAWHYSNQPQH
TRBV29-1 SVGTSGGGYT
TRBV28 ASSSPGQGYEQY
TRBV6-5 ASSYPPQY
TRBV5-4 ASSGSGGAYTDTQY
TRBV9 ASSEEGAEAF
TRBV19 ASSRGKQLPTNEKLF
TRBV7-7 ASSPGLAGGRMEGELF
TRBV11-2 ASSFGNTEAF
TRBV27 ASSLDPGGRGQPQH
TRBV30 AWSVLGPADTQY
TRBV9 ASSVGGGARNTEAF
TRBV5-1 ATGLAGVGEQF
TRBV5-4 ASSFQGGSGNTIY
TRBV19 ASSPGQGVHEQY
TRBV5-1 ASSLNVAGGMRETQY
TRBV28 ATVYSYEQY
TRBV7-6 ASSPHGWRNSPLH
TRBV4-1 ASSQAGTGSTDTQY
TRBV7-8 ASSLAPQANTEAF
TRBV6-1 ASLRTFSSGNTIY
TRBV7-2 ASSRTSGSSYNEQF
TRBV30 AFTGGNYEQY
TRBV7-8 ASSLVAGGMDTQY
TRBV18 ASSPQARVETQY
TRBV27 ASSLSGNSGNTIY
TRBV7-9 ASSLADRGHYGYT
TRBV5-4 ASSLVRDGSYEQY
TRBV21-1 ASSNRDREVGTEAF
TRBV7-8 ASSSDRDRGYNSPLH
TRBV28 ASSLPGTGRSEAF
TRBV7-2 ASSLGLAGGASETQY
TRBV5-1 ASSSSPGTSVGDTQY